These 18 T cell receptor beta chains were sequenced from one sample in a study of beta chain features in type 1 diabetes. The authors reverse transcribed all of the isolated RNA, so sequencing captured expressed TCRB transcripts. Clones were read by immunoSEQ multiplex PCR, and TCRdb kept only the in-frame ones, dropping some. Of roughly 610,000 clones in the sample, around 16% were seen once. Sequences were obtained from naive CD4+ T cells from blood. These receptors all come from a man between 18 and 29 years old in good health.

The chain recombines TRBV4-3 with TRBJ1-1; TRBD1 is a possible D gene (5 bases). The germline V and J ends were trimmed by 1 base and 10 bases, with 19 bases remaining between them. This CDR3 comprises 15 residues. CDR1 is LGHNA and CDR2 is YSLEER in the germline V gene. The CDR3 here is CASSQGPGLSTRAFF. The CDR3 DNA reads as TGCGCCAGCAGCCAAGGTCCGGGACTATCGACGCGAGCTTTCTTT.

This clone was observed many times. The rearrangement uses TRBV10-3 and TRBJ1-2; tentatively, D is TRBD1 (5 bases). V lost 4 bases, J lost 6 bases, and 15 bases lay in between. The CDR3 has 14 amino acids. Germline CDR1 ENHRY, CDR2 SYGVKD. CDR3 residues: CAISAFTRENGYTF. In DNA form, the CDR3 reads TGTGCCATCAGTGCCTTTACCAGGGAGAATGGCTACACCTTC.

In its sample, this clone was seen a few times. CDR3 DNA sequence: TGTGCCAGCAGTTTCAGGGTCCCCGAGACCCAGTACTTC. Its translation is CASSFRVPETQYF. The chain is built from TRBV28 and TRBJ2-5; weak D call: TRBD1 (5 bases). The V gene's germline CDR1 is MDHEN and CDR2 SYDVKM. The CDR3 length is 13 residues. V lost 3 bases to trimming and J lost 5 bases, with 10 bases between them.

This clone was observed a handful of times. The V call is TRBV7-9, the J call TRBJ2-7, with 9 bases lining up with TRBD1. From germline, CDR1 is SEHNR and CDR2 FQNEAQ (reference sequence). The CDR3 extends over 16 amino acids. V shed 1 base and J 4 bases; nucleotides not matched to a gene: 8. CDR3 nucleotides: TGTGCCAGCAGCTTAGTCCGAGGACAGGGGTATTACGAGCAGTACTTC. Encoded protein: CASSLVRGQGYYEQYF.

This clone was seen a handful of times. The chain uses TRBV15 and TRBJ2-1; D ambiguous. V was clipped by 1 base and J by 8 bases, with 12 bases between them. CDR1 and CDR2 (germline): LNHNV, YYDKDF (reference sequence). This CDR3 is 14 amino acids long. DNA of the CDR3: TGTGCCACCAGCAGAGGACTTACAGCGCATGAGCAGTTCTTC. It yields the protein CATSRGLTAHEQFF.

This clone was found a few times. The same CDR3 also results from other DNA sequences found in this sample. This chain uses TRBV9 with TRBJ2-2, with 9 nucleotides matching TRBD2. Germline values: CDR1 SGDLS, CDR2 YYNGEE. The CDR3 contains 17 residues. Trimming cost V 0 bases and J 2 bases; bases outside gene matches: 5. The chain's CDR3 is CASSVGVAGVNTGELFF. The CDR3 nucleotides are TGTGCCAGCAGCGTAGGCGTAGCGGGGGTAAACACCGGGGAGCTGTTTTTT.

The chain recombines TRBV27 with TRBJ2-2; the match to TRBD1 covers 10 bases. This CDR3 contains 16 residues. V shed 5 bases and J 5 bases; nucleotides not matched to a gene: 8. Per germline, CDR1 MNHEY and CDR2 SMNVEV (reference sequence). In nucleotides, the CDR3 is TGTGCCAGCAGTCCTAATGACAGGGGGCGTACCGGGGAGCTGTTTTTT. It is translated as CASSPNDRGRTGELFF.

The rearrangement links TRBV25-1 to TRBJ1-5; TRBD1 aligns across 8 bases. The CDR3 spans 14 residues. Germline CDR1 is MGHDK and CDR2 is SYGVNS. V lost 8 bases and J lost 2; bases outside the gene matches: 5. CDR3 sequence (DNA): TGTGCCAGCCTTAAGGACAGGGGCAATCAGCCCCAGCATTTT. Amino acid sequence: CASLKDRGNQPQHF.

This clone was observed a single time. The chain recombines TRBV18 with TRBJ2-1; D remains unclear. V lost 0 bases and J lost 0, with 12 bases in between. CDR3 length: 17 residues. Germline-derived CDR1 and CDR2 are KGHSH and LQKENI. For the CDR3, the DNA is TGTGCCAGCTCACCACCGTTGTTGGTGAGCTCCTACAATGAGCAGTTCTTC. Translating it yields CASSPPLLVSSYNEQFF.

The sample holds a few counts of this clone. The chain has TRBV7-9 and TRBJ2-6; D tentatively fits TRBD1 or TRBD2 (6 bases each). The CDR3 loop spans 16 amino acids. Per the germline V gene, CDR1 is SEHNR and CDR2 is FQNEAQ (reference sequence). The V end lost 1 base, the J end lost 8 bases, and 15 bases lay between the germline ends. For the CDR3, the DNA is TGTGCCAGCAGCTTAGGTCGGGGGCAGAATACCAACGTCCTGACTTTC. Translating it yields CASSLGRGQNTNVLTF.

The chain joins TRBV11-1 to TRBJ2-2; D not resolved. The V gene lost 5 bases and the J gene lost 4 bases, with 17 bases spanning the gap. The CDR3 is 16 amino acids. Germline assignment: CDR1 SGHAT and CDR2 FQDESV (reference sequence). The CDR3 here is CASSPKPAKGTGELFF. The CDR3 DNA reads TGTGCCAGCAGCCCGAAGCCGGCCAAGGGCACCGGGGAGCTGTTTTTT.

On this clone itself: The same CDR3 can be traced to other DNA sequences in this sample. This sequence joins TRBV18 and TRBJ1-1; D gene unclear. Looked up from germline, CDR1 is KGHSH and CDR2 is LQKENI. The CDR3 has 13 amino acids. V lost 2 bases and J lost 3, with 7 bases in between. In nucleotides, the CDR3 is TGTGCCAGCTCACCATCATTGGACACTGAAGCTTTCTTT. Translation gives CASSPSLDTEAFF. The entire variable domain, with the rest obtained from reference TRBV18 and TRBJ1-1, is as follows: NAGVMQNPRHLVRRRGQEARLRCSPMKGHSHVYWYRQLPEEGLKFMVYLQKENIIDESGMPKERFSAEFPKEGPSILRIQQVVRGDSAAYFCASSPSLDTEAFFGQGTRLTVV.

This sequence joins TRBV29-1 and TRBJ1-1; a weak D match, TRBD1 (5 bases). V shed 6 bases and J shed 5 bases, with 22 bases lying between them. This CDR3 has 15 amino acids. Germline V gene sequence: CDR1 SQVTM, CDR2 ANQGSEA. The CDR3 loop reads CSVHPRDRLGTEAFF. The DNA of the CDR3 is TGCAGCGTCCACCCCCGGGACCGCCTAGGGACTGAAGCTTTCTTT.

The V gene is TRBV30, the J gene TRBJ1-1, with 9 positions matching TRBD1. With V trimmed by 5 bases and J by 5 bases, 6 bases remained unmatched. CDR1 and CDR2 from the germline V gene are GTSNPN and SVGIG (reference sequence). The CDR3 is 13 amino acids. The CDR3 nucleotides read TGTGCCTGGGGACAGGGGCGGGGTACTGAAGCTTTCTTT. It specifies CAWGQGRGTEAFF.

This clone was observed a handful of times. The chain recombines TRBV19 with TRBJ1-1, with a tentative D call TRBD1 (5 bases). Trimming shortened V by 9 bases and J by 0 bases, and 20 bases separated the two germline ends. The CDR3 contains 16 residues. CDR1 LNHDA and CDR2 SQIVND come from the germline V gene (reference sequence). The CDR3 DNA reads as TGTGCCAGCTACAAGACAGACTTTCTTTTGAACACTGAAGCTTTCTTT. It yields the protein CASYKTDFLLNTEAFF. Combining the CDR3 with reference TRBV19 and TRBJ1-1 gives the whole variable domain DGGITQSPKYLFRKEGQNVTLSCEQNLNHDAMYWYRQDPGQGLRLIYYSQIVNDFQKGDIAEGYSVSREKKESFPLTVTSAQKNPTAFYLCASYKTDFLLNTEAFFGQGTRLTVV.

The chain carries TRBV6-5 and TRBJ2-5; D is uncertain. The tail of the sequence fits TRBJ2-7 better, so the J call may be wrong. The CDR3 contains 12 residues. CDR1 is MNHEY, CDR2 SVGAGI, per germline. The CDR3 DNA follows: TGTGCCAGCAGTTCCGGACCTTACGAGCAGTACTTC. This encodes CASSSGPYEQYF.

The CDR3 DNA follows: TGCGCCAGCGGGTTGTCGGGGAATAATGAAAAACTGTTTTTT. It specifies CASGLSGNNEKLFF. This chain links TRBV5-1 with TRBJ1-4; no reliable D call. There are 14 residues in the CDR3. Trimming took 7 bases from V and 4 from J, leaving 14 bases between them. Germline CDR1 SGHRS, CDR2 YFSETQ.

Only a few counts were recorded for this clone. The chain recombines TRBV30 with TRBJ2-3; D uncertain. V shed 2 bases and J shed 2 bases, with 8 bases lying between them. The germline V gene has CDR1 GTSNPN and CDR2 SVGIG (reference sequence). The CDR3 consists of 13 residues. CDR3 sequence reads: CAWSQPNTDTQYF. In nucleotides, the CDR3 is TGTGCCTGGAGTCAGCCGAACACAGATACGCAGTATTTT.